Listed below are T cell receptor beta chains from one sample, sequenced in a study of breast tumors, draining lymph nodes, adjacent tissues. TCRdb reprocessed the multiplex PCR reads via MiXCR and lists one record per CDR3 protein. Here the sample spans about 180,000 distinct CDR3 sequences, approximately 30% being singletons. Input material: axillary lymph node tissue. Receptor source: a female donor with breast cancer. Some clones in this sample may be carry-over from other donors' samples. Both conserved end residues are part of each CDR3. The order of the fields is V gene, CDR3 protein.

v_gene: TRBV28; CDR3aa: CASSLTGGRQPQHF
v_gene: TRBV12-3/TRBV12-4; CDR3aa: CASRRGQGGANEKLSF
v_gene: TRBV9; CDR3aa: CASSVGVVSSTDTQYF
v_gene: TRBV29-1; CDR3aa: CSVRAGGYNEQFF
v_gene: TRBV7-2; CDR3aa: CASSRRQGAAGELFF
v_gene: TRBV6-5; CDR3aa: CASSYEDGVTRSPLHF
v_gene: TRBV19; CDR3aa: CASSVAWTYNEQFF
v_gene: TRBV27; CDR3aa: CASSLTAGLLRGYTF
v_gene: TRBV11-2; CDR3aa: CASSLLAGDYNEQFF
v_gene: TRBV7-6; CDR3aa: CASSLARVRGAKNIQYF
v_gene: TRBV19; CDR3aa: CASSPRTSWGVVETQYF
v_gene: TRBV7-3; CDR3aa: CASSLILAGGQETQYF
v_gene: TRBV7-2; CDR3aa: CASIGETQYF
v_gene: TRBV6-5; CDR3aa: CASSYSRGQGESAFF
v_gene: TRBV27; CDR3aa: CASSQIAGGYYNEQFF
v_gene: TRBV30; CDR3aa: CAWTEQGMTEAFF
v_gene: TRBV7-8; CDR3aa: CASSLLISGRGNEQYF
v_gene: TRBV2; CDR3aa: CASSSRRRGSSYEQYF
v_gene: TRBV7-9; CDR3aa: CASSLTGLSDTDTQYF
v_gene: TRBV7-9; CDR3aa: CASSPTGVGGYTF
v_gene: TRBV19; CDR3aa: CASSRRTSGTHNEQFF
v_gene: TRBV18; CDR3aa: CASSPLANPIETQYF
v_gene: TRBV27; CDR3aa: CASSLTGYEQYF
v_gene: TRBV6-5; CDR3aa: CASSYSQGPNEQYF
v_gene: TRBV10-3; CDR3aa: CATGGRGATDTQYF
v_gene: TRBV5-4; CDR3aa: CASSLAVSSYEQYF
v_gene: TRBV10-3; CDR3aa: CAISARPGTGFSYEQYF
v_gene: TRBV6-9; CDR3aa: CATPPSGETQYF
v_gene: TRBV9; CDR3aa: CASSVEGQGHEQSF
v_gene: TRBV10-3; CDR3aa: CAISAASREQYF
v_gene: TRBV5-4; CDR3aa: CASSLTGGGQYF
v_gene: TRBV6-6; CDR3aa: CASSRGTGIRETQYF
v_gene: TRBV7-9; CDR3aa: CASSSISGGAPPCSYEQYF
v_gene: TRBV11-2; CDR3aa: CASSLAPEGGTSGGATYNEQFF
v_gene: TRBV2; CDR3aa: CASSEAGTQETQYF
v_gene: TRBV7-9; CDR3aa: CAGSFGTGLYEQYF
v_gene: TRBV2; CDR3aa: CASREPTSGAYEQYF
v_gene: TRBV7-2; CDR3aa: CASSLGDTIYF
v_gene: TRBV11-2; CDR3aa: CATRSASSSYNEQFF
v_gene: TRBV10-3; CDR3aa: CAISVGSPYNEQFF
v_gene: TRBV5-1; CDR3aa: CASSLANNSPLHF
v_gene: TRBV12-3/TRBV12-4; CDR3aa: CASSPQTGRGEKLFF
v_gene: TRBV11-2; CDR3aa: CASSTEPGQGAYEQYF
v_gene: TRBV11-2; CDR3aa: CASSHDGGAYNEQFF
v_gene: TRBV6-2/TRBV6-3; CDR3aa: CASSQNSYEQYF
v_gene: TRBV20-1; CDR3aa: CSASGGSFIAADTQYF
v_gene: TRBV4-3; CDR3aa: CASSQDVQAGGEQYF
v_gene: TRBV7-3; CDR3aa: CASSPRTGMISYNEQFF
v_gene: TRBV14; CDR3aa: CASSQAGYYNEQFF
v_gene: TRBV12-3/TRBV12-4; CDR3aa: CANSPDLGYDQYF
v_gene: TRBV10-3; CDR3aa: CATATRGWAGVQETQYF
v_gene: TRBV12-3/TRBV12-4; CDR3aa: CASSLGDAGAQYF
v_gene: TRBV5-1; CDR3aa: CASSLGAGGTGELFF
v_gene: TRBV4-1; CDR3aa: CASSQEGLQGALITNTGELFF
v_gene: TRBV28; CDR3aa: CASFAGDNAYEQYF
v_gene: TRBV3-1; CDR3aa: CASKRTGGVSGELFF
v_gene: TRBV6-5; CDR3aa: CASKTAGVPHEQYF
v_gene: TRBV27; CDR3aa: CASSWSMNVLPTGELFF
v_gene: TRBV29-1; CDR3aa: CSVVSGADTQYF